The TCR beta chain under discussion was sequenced for a study of control samples from healthy donors and cancer patients. This clone was seen a handful of times. Clones were read by immunoSEQ multiplex PCR, and TCRdb kept only the in-frame ones, dropping some. Of about 180,000 clones in the sample, approximately 94% were seen once. Trimming stripped 7 bases from V and 3 bases from J, with 17 bases between. Germline V gene sequence: CDR1 LNHDA, CDR2 SQIVND (reference sequence). The length of the CDR3 is 15 residues. The chain uses TRBV19 and TRBJ2-3; D perhaps matches TRBD1 (6 bases). This receptor was identified in a man aged 30 to 45 in good health. The specimen sequenced was blood. This chain's CDR3 is CASNPGGGRTDTQYF. In nucleotides, the CDR3 is TGTGCCAGTAACCCCGGTGGGGGCAGGACAGATACGCAGTATTTT. The full variable domain, its missing parts supplied by reference TRBV19 and TRBJ2-3, is DGGITQSPKYLFRKEGQNVTLSCEQNLNHDAMYWYRQDPGQGLRLIYYSQIVNDFQKGDIAEGYSVSREKKESFPLTVTSAQKNPTAFYLCASNPGGGRTDTQYFGPGTRLTVL.